The 27 T cell receptor beta chains reported below all come from one sample, sequenced in a study of molecular identifiers for immune sequencing clone quantification. TCRdb redid the calling of the PCR reads with MiXCR, one entry per CDR3 protein. The sample has hundreds of thousands of distinct CDR3 sequences, 25% seen once. Material for sequencing was naive CD8+ T cells from blood, with Jurkat cell RNA spiked in. This sample's subset: FACS-sorted CD8+CD4-CCR7+CD45RA+ naive T cells. These receptors originate from a human donor in good health. Some libraries in this study had Jurkat cell RNA spiked in.

With regard to this clonotype: This may stem from a read error, because a much larger clone lies one nucleotide away. The rearrangement links TRBV29-1 to TRBJ1-2; no clear D gene. Per germline, CDR1 SQVTM and CDR2 ANQGSEA. The CDR3 length is 13 residues. CDR3 region: CSVYDTAMYGYAF. The CDR3, as DNA: TGCAGCGTTTACGACACGGCTATGTATGGCTACGCCTTC. The complete variable domain, with remaining parts taken from reference TRBV29-1 and TRBJ1-2, reads SAVISQKPSRDICQRGTSLTIQCQVDSQVTMMFWYRQQPGQSLTLIATANQGSEATYESGFVIDKFPISRPNLTFSTLTVSNMSPEDSSIYLCSVYDTAMYGYAFGSGTRLTVV.

A word on this clonotype: A much larger clone is a single base away; this may be a read error. The chain joins TRBV5-1 to TRBJ1-3; 7 bases align to TRBD1. This CDR3 has 18 amino acids. CDR1 is SGHRS and CDR2 is YFSETQ in the germline V gene. DNA of the CDR3: TGCGCCAGCAGCTTAACCGGGACAGTAAAGGGCCCTGGAAACACCAGATATTTT. Amino acids: CASSLTGTVKGPGNTRYF.

This clonotype was counted a few times. This chain joins TRBV15 and TRBJ2-5; unclear D gene. V gave up 3 bases and J gave up 5 bases, with 19 bases separating them. Germline V gene sequence: CDR1 LNHNV, CDR2 YYDKDF (reference sequence). The CDR3 contains 16 residues. The CDR3 nucleotides read TGTGCCACCAGCAGCGAGTCTCAGAAGGGCCGGGAGACCCAGTACTTC. Protein product: CATSSESQKGRETQYF.

V usage is TRBV27 and J usage is TRBJ1-6; D gene uncertain. Trimming removed 6 bases from V and 10 bases from J, with 16 bases in between. The CDR3 runs to 14 residues. Germline CDR1 MNHEY, CDR2 SMNVEV (reference sequence). DNA for the CDR3: TGTGCCAGCAGGTCAATGGGTTTTCGATCACCCCTCCACTTT. Translation gives CASRSMGFRSPLHF.

This clonotype was found many times. The chain combines TRBV7-2 with TRBJ2-7; D ambiguous. The CDR3 extends over 14 amino acids. Trimming removed 5 bases from V and 1 base from J, with 12 bases in between. Germline values: CDR1 SGHTA, CDR2 FQGNSA. The CDR3 DNA sequence: TGTGCCAGCAGCGCCTTACAGAGTTCCTACGAGCAGTACTTC. Its protein is CASSALQSSYEQYF.

The table lists this clonotype with many counts. This rearrangement joins TRBV4-1 to TRBJ2-5; D remains ambiguous. The CDR3 sequence is 12 residues long. The germline V gene has CDR1 MGHRA and CDR2 YSYEKL. Trimming removed 0 bases from V and 5 bases from J, with 4 bases in between. CDR3 in amino acids: CASSQDLETQYF. The CDR3 DNA reads as TGCGCCAGCAGCCAAGATCTGGAGACCCAGTACTTC.

The chain couples TRBV9 to TRBJ1-2, with a tentative D call TRBD1 (6 bases). Deletions cut 5 bases from V and 6 bases from J, with 14 bases between. This CDR3 has 13 residues. Germline V gene lookup returns CDR1 SGDLS and CDR2 YYNGEE. This CDR3 reads CASSKWGQDGYTF. Here the CDR3 DNA reads TGTGCCAGCAGTAAGTGGGGGCAGGATGGCTACACCTTC.

This chain joins TRBV9 and TRBJ1-3; 9 bases agree with TRBD1. The germline CDR1 and CDR2 sequences are SGDLS and YYNGEE. V shed 8 bases, J shed 3 bases, and the junction held 9 bases outside the gene matches. The CDR3 consists of 15 residues. The CDR3 reads CARSQTGGFGNTIYF. CDR3 sequence (DNA): TGTGCCAGAAGCCAAACAGGGGGCTTTGGAAACACCATATATTTT.

This clonotype has only a few counts. The rearrangement uses TRBV13 and TRBJ2-5; no clear D. The CDR3 is made up of 12 amino acids. The V gene lost 5 bases and the J gene lost 7 bases, with 11 bases spanning the gap. Germline loops: CDR1 PRHDT, CDR2 FYEKMQ (reference sequence). The CDR3 DNA sequence: TGTGCCAGCAGCCCCGACTCGGGGACCCAGTACTTC. It is translated as CASSPDSGTQYF.

This clonotype was counted only a few times. The V gene is TRBV4-3, the J gene TRBJ1-1, with D hard to call. V shed 0 bases and J shed 1 base, with 12 bases lying between them. Germline lookup yields CDR1 LGHNA and CDR2 YSLEER. The CDR3 is made up of 16 amino acids. The DNA of the CDR3 is TGCGCCAGCAGCCAAGAAAGGTCGGTTTGGAACACTGAAGCTTTCTTT. The encoded protein is CASSQERSVWNTEAFF.

This chain uses TRBV12-3 or TRBV12-4 with TRBJ2-3, with 11 bases lining up with TRBD2. Trimming at V came to 5 bases and at J to 7 bases, leaving 14 bases not matched to a gene. This CDR3 has 17 amino acids. For the CDR3, the DNA is TGTGCCAGCAGTCCCAGCCGACTAGCGGGGTCACCCTATACGCAGTATTTT. Translated, it gives CASSPSRLAGSPYTQYF.

The chain couples TRBV29-1 to TRBJ2-7; D possibly matches TRBD1 or TRBD2 (5 bases each). The V gene's germline CDR1 is SQVTM and CDR2 ANQGSEA. Trimming cost V 5 bases and J 3 bases, with 11 bases left between them. This CDR3 region has 12 residues. The CDR3 DNA reads as TGCAGCGTTAAGGGACCGGGCTACGAGCAGTACTTC. This gives the protein CSVKGPGYEQYF.

The table lists this clonotype with many counts. This sequence joins TRBV7-9 and TRBJ1-5, with D possibly TRBD1 on 6 matching bases. The CDR3 totals 18 residues. Trimming removed 1 base from V and 0 bases from J, with 16 bases in between. Looked up from germline, CDR1 is SEHNR and CDR2 is FQNEAQ (reference sequence). The CDR3 spells CASSLDREGGHSNQPQHF. Here the CDR3 DNA reads TGTGCCAGCAGCTTAGACAGGGAGGGAGGTCATAGCAATCAGCCCCAGCATTTT.

This clonotype was seen more than once but under ten times. The chain links TRBV5-1 to TRBJ2-7; D is undetermined. Germline V gene data show CDR1 as SGHRS and CDR2 as YFSETQ. This CDR3 has 12 residues. Trimming removed 4 bases from V and 6 bases from J, with 11 bases in between. In nucleotides, the CDR3 is TGCGCCAGCAGCCCCCCCTCCGGCGAGCAGTACTTC. Translation: CASSPPSGEQYF.

V is TRBV7-6 and J is TRBJ1-4; 9 nucleotides agree with TRBD1. Germline V gene lookup returns CDR1 SGHVS and CDR2 FNYEAQ. Trimming removed 3 bases from V and 8 bases from J; junction bases left unmatched: 10. The CDR3 spans 16 residues. The CDR3 region is CASSFGTGRVGEKLFF. As DNA, the CDR3 is TGTGCCAGCAGCTTTGGGACAGGGAGGGTCGGGGAAAAACTGTTTTTT.

The V gene is TRBV4-3, the J gene TRBJ1-3; D unresolved. Trimming stripped 0 bases from V and 2 bases from J, with 14 bases between. The germline V gene encodes CDR1 LGHNA and CDR2 YSLEER. This CDR3 has 17 residues. Here the CDR3 reads CASSQERTRSTGNTIYF. The CDR3 nucleotides are TGCGCCAGCAGCCAAGAACGGACGCGAAGCACTGGAAACACCATATATTTT.

Only a few counts were recorded for this clonotype. The chain couples TRBV7-9 to TRBJ2-7; D gene ambiguous. V lost 8 bases, J lost 1 base, and 15 bases lay in between. This CDR3 contains 14 residues. Germline V gene data show CDR1 as SEHNR and CDR2 as FQNEAQ (reference sequence). Here the CDR3 reads CASALTLDSYEQYF. The CDR3, as DNA: TGTGCCAGCGCCCTGACGCTAGATTCCTACGAGCAGTACTTC. Using reference TRBV7-9 and TRBJ2-7 for the parts outside the CDR3, the full variable domain is DTGVSQNPRHKITKRGQNVTFRCDPISEHNRLYWYRQTLGQGPEFLTYFQNEAQLEKSRLLSDRFSAERPKGSFSTLEIQRTEQGDSAMYLCASALTLDSYEQYFGPGTRLTVT.

This clonotype was recorded many times. The chain combines TRBV12-3 or TRBV12-4 with TRBJ2-6; 8 nucleotides agree with TRBD1. The CDR3 covers 18 residues. The V and J ends lost 3 bases and 0 bases, in that order; junction bases with no gene match: 7. The DNA of the CDR3 is TGTGCCAGCAGTTTTTGGGGACAGGAGCCCTCTGGGGCCAACGTCCTGACTTTC. It translates to CASSFWGQEPSGANVLTF.

In its sample, this clonotype was seen many times. The rearrangement uses TRBV28 and TRBJ2-7; D perhaps matches TRBD1 (6 bases). V lost 5 bases and J lost 7, with 15 bases in between. The CDR3 has 13 residues. Germline V gene sequence: CDR1 MDHEN, CDR2 SYDVKM. The CDR3 DNA reads TGTGCCAGCAGTCCACACAGGGTTGGGGAGCAGTACTTC. Translation: CASSPHRVGEQYF.

The chain links TRBV27 to TRBJ2-7, with no clear D. V gave up 2 bases and J gave up 6 bases, with 20 bases separating them. Germline V gives CDR1 MNHEY, CDR2 SMNVEV (reference sequence). The CDR3 has 16 residues. CDR3 in amino acids: CASSLTVQKYSAEQYF. The CDR3 DNA reads TGTGCCAGCAGTTTAACGGTTCAGAAGTACAGCGCCGAGCAGTACTTC.

This clonotype came up many times. V gene TRBV27 combines with J gene TRBJ2-5, with TRBD2 matching 10 bases. The CDR3 covers 13 residues. Germline assignment: CDR1 MNHEY and CDR2 SMNVEV (reference sequence). V lost 8 bases, J lost 4 bases, and 4 bases stayed unmatched. The CDR3 loop reads CASRLAGVETQYF. The CDR3 nucleotides read TGTGCCAGCCGGCTAGCGGGGGTAGAGACCCAGTACTTC.

The CDR3 nucleotides are TGTGCCATCAGTGGTTCAACAACAGGTAACGGGGCATACGAGCAGTACTTC. Translating it yields CAISGSTTGNGAYEQYF. This chain uses TRBV10-3 with TRBJ2-7, with D perhaps assigned TRBD1 or TRBD2 (5 bases each). Germline V lookup: CDR1 ENHRY, CDR2 SYGVKD. Deletions cut 4 bases from V and 4 bases from J, with 23 bases between. The CDR3 spans 17 residues.

The chain uses TRBV10-3 and TRBJ1-1; 8 bases align to TRBD1. From germline, CDR1 is ENHRY and CDR2 SYGVKD. Trimming cost V 2 bases and J 1 base; bases outside gene matches: 0. The CDR3 is 14 residues long. The CDR3 loop reads CAISEGTGNTEAFF. The CDR3 nucleotides are TGTGCCATCAGTGAGGGGACAGGGAACACTGAAGCTTTCTTT.

CDR3 in amino acids: CATSGGGSSYNEQFF. The CDR3 region has the DNA TGTGCCACCAGTGGGGGCGGGAGCTCCTACAATGAGCAGTTCTTC. The rearrangement uses TRBV24-1 and TRBJ2-1; 7 bases are a match to TRBD2. The germline V gene has CDR1 KGHDR and CDR2 SFDVKD. CDR3 length equals 15 residues. Trimming removed 5 bases from V and 0 bases from J; junction bases left unmatched: 3.

The chain links TRBV5-3 to TRBJ1-2; D may be TRBD1 (6 bases). TRBV5-3 is an ORF; its function is uncertain. Trimming took 3 bases from V and 0 from J, leaving 21 bases between them. The CDR3 is 18 amino acids. For the CDR3, the DNA is TGTGCCAGAAGCTCGAAGTCCAGGGGCGCCCGCGCTAACTATGGCTACACCTTC. Amino acid sequence: CARSSKSRGARANYGYTF.

This clonotype has more than one count but fewer than ten. The CDR3 spells CASSSSLGAGAFF. The CDR3 coding sequence is TGTGCCAGCAGCTCCTCGCTGGGGGCAGGAGCTTTCTTT. The chain carries TRBV5-5 and TRBJ1-1; D possibly corresponds to TRBD1 (6 bases). This CDR3 has 13 residues. V dropped 3 bases and J dropped 10 bases, with 16 bases sitting between them. The V gene's germline CDR1 is SGHKS and CDR2 YYEKEE (reference sequence).

With respect to this clonotype: A much larger clone lies one base from this, so it may be a read error. The CDR3 end shows no conserved phenylalanine or tryptophan, and so a read error is likely. The chain employs TRBV27 and TRBJ2-7; 7 positions agree with TRBD2. The CDR3 consists of 14 residues. The germline V gene encodes CDR1 MNHEY and CDR2 SMNVEV (reference sequence). V was pared by 2 bases and J by 1 base, with 2 bases of the junction left unmatched. As DNA, the CDR3 is TGTGCCAGCAGTTTAGGGGGGGTATCCTACGAGCAGTACCTC. Encoded protein: CASSLGGVSYEQYL.